A single sample gave rise to the 29 T cell receptor beta chains below, sequenced in a study of regulatory T cells in long-lasting Graves disease. Time point here: newly diagnosed GD, antithyroid drugs for less than 3 months. The TCR library used RNA extracted from PBMCs. Through Arm-PCR of CDR3 regions and iRepertoire HTBI primers, TCR beta libraries were built. One entry per CDR3 protein results from TCRdb running MiXCR on the multiplex PCR reads. The sample consists of a few hundred thousand distinct CDR3 sequences, 12% of them appearing once. These data are also associated with another study on T cells in Graves' hyperthyroidism and ophthalmopathy.

The material was peripheral blood mononuclear cells (PBMCs), obtained at new diagnosis, from a patient treated with antithyroid drugs. These receptor sequences come from a woman younger than 30 with Graves disease.

This clonotype was detected only a few times. The chain joins TRBV12-5 to TRBJ1-3, with D maybe TRBD1 (5 bases). The V gene lost 0 bases and the J gene lost 11 bases, with 11 bases spanning the gap. The CDR3 extends over 13 amino acids. Germline V lookup: CDR1 LGHNT, CDR2 FRNRAP. The CDR3 nucleotides read TGTGCTAGTGGTTTGGTGTCGGGGACCTCCATATATTTT. Translating gives CASGLVSGTSIYF.

The CDR3 loop is CSASRQGANTGELFF. The CDR3 DNA follows: TGCAGTGCTAGTCGGCAGGGGGCAAACACCGGGGAGCTGTTTTTT. This chain connects TRBV20-1 to TRBJ2-2; 8 bases are a match to TRBD1. V lost 3 bases, J lost 2 bases, and 5 bases stayed unmatched. The germline gives CDR1 DFQATT, CDR2 SNEGSKA (reference sequence). This CDR3 has 15 residues.

Details on this clonotype: This may arise from a read error, as a much more abundant clone is one base away. V usage is TRBV6-2 or TRBV6-3 and J usage is TRBJ1-2; D is unclear. Germline assignment: CDR1 MNHEY and CDR2 SVGEGT. This CDR3 has 15 residues. This chain's CDR3 is CGSSEAFRWLDGYTF. DNA for the CDR3: TGTGGCAGCAGTGAAGCTTTTAGATGGCTTGATGGCTACACCTTC.

The sample holds many counts of this clonotype. The chain has TRBV20-1 and TRBJ2-3; 7 positions agree with TRBD1. V was clipped by 6 bases and J by 3 bases; unmatched bases: 9. Germline assignment: CDR1 DFQATT and CDR2 SNEGSKA (reference sequence). This CDR3 has 14 amino acids. CDR3 protein: CSADDRVRTDTQYF. The CDR3 nucleotides read TGCAGTGCAGACGACAGGGTCAGGACAGATACGCAGTATTTT.

This clonotype was seen only a few times. The rearrangement uses TRBV6-1 and TRBJ2-3; weak D call: TRBD2 (5 bases). The ends were cut back, 6 bases at V and 0 bases at J, with 28 bases in the middle. The length of the CDR3 is 20 residues. Germline V gives CDR1 MNHNS, CDR2 SASEGT. CDR3 nucleotide sequence: TGTGCCAGCAGCCGCACCACCCGAGGTGGTAGCGAGTCTAGCACAGATACGCAGTATTTT. It is translated as CASSRTTRGGSESSTDTQYF.

This clonotype has ten or more counts. V gene TRBV6-5 combines with J gene TRBJ2-1; 8 nucleotides line up with TRBD2. The CDR3 has 15 residues. The J segment lost 8 bases and the V segment lost 3 bases, leaving 9 bases of the junction unmatched. Looked up from germline, CDR1 is MNHEY and CDR2 is SVGAGI. CDR3 sequence reads: CASSYSAGGADEQFF. The CDR3 DNA follows: TGTGCCAGCAGTTATAGCGCCGGGGGGGCTGATGAGCAGTTCTTC.

The rearrangement uses TRBV19 and TRBJ2-1; 9 bases map to TRBD1. V lost 8 bases, J lost 6 bases, and 5 bases stayed unmatched. The CDR3 extends over 13 amino acids. CDR1 LNHDA and CDR2 SQIVND come from the germline V gene (reference sequence). CDR3 in amino acids: CASRDRVLNEQFF. Written as DNA, the CDR3 is TGTGCCAGTCGGGACAGGGTTCTCAATGAGCAGTTCTTC.

This clonotype turned up a few times. The chain recombines TRBV4-1 with TRBJ1-6; TRBD1 agrees at 7 bases. V dropped 7 bases and J dropped 4; count of bases not matched to a gene: 13. This CDR3 comprises 17 residues. In germline, CDR1 is MGHRA, CDR2 YSYEKL. This CDR3 is CASTRTGLGGYNSPLHF. The CDR3 bases are TGCGCCAGCACTCGGACAGGTCTCGGGGGGTATAATTCACCCCTCCACTTT.

A few counts support this clonotype. The chain couples TRBV4-2 to TRBJ1-5; TRBD1 aligns across 7 bases. CDR3 length equals 15 residues. J was trimmed by 2 bases and V by 3 bases; bases with no gene match: 4. CDR1 and CDR2 from the germline V gene are LGHNA and YNFKEQ. In DNA, the CDR3 is TGTGCCAGCAGCCAGTTAGACAGGGGCAATCAGCCCCAGCATTTT. It yields the protein CASSQLDRGNQPQHF.

This clonotype was recorded many times. This chain links TRBV20-1 with TRBJ2-1; D is undetermined. Germline V gene sequence: CDR1 DFQATT, CDR2 SNEGSKA (reference sequence). The CDR3 sequence is 11 residues long. V was shortened by 5 bases and J by 13 bases, with 15 bases between the two germline ends. The CDR3 bases are TGCAGTGCTGGATACCTCAACGATCAGTTCTTC. Its protein is CSAGYLNDQFF.

This clonotype appeared a few times. This chain links TRBV5-1 with TRBJ2-7; 9 nucleotides agree with TRBD1. The germline gives CDR1 SGHRS, CDR2 YFSETQ. Trimming removed 4 bases from V and 0 bases from J; junction bases left unmatched: 8. The CDR3 runs to 16 residues. The CDR3 DNA sequence: TGCGCCAGCAGCGGAACCGGGACAGGGACCTCCTACGAGCAGTACTTC. Protein sequence: CASSGTGTGTSYEQYF.

Of note for this clonotype: Since a much larger clone is just one base distant, this may be a read error. CDR3 bases: TGTGCCAGCAGTATCGGGGGATATAGCAATCAGCCCCAGCATTTT. Amino acids: CASSIGGYSNQPQHF. The chain combines TRBV6-2 or TRBV6-3 with TRBJ1-5; perhaps TRBD1 as D (5 bases). CDR3 length: 15 amino acids. Germline V gene sequence: CDR1 MNHEY, CDR2 SVGEGT. Trimming cost V 5 bases and J 0 bases, with 11 bases left between them.

The rearrangement links TRBV5-4 to TRBJ2-2, with D possibly being TRBD1 (5 bases). Germline CDR1 SGHNT, CDR2 YYREEE (reference sequence). The CDR3 covers 13 residues. Trimming cost V 1 base and J 6 bases, with 7 bases left between them. For the CDR3, the DNA is TGTGCCAGCAGCTTGCAGGGTTCCGGGGAGCTGTTTTTT. This translates into CASSLQGSGELFF.

Note on this clonotype: This clone may be a read error of a much larger clone one base away. This chain joins TRBV6-1 and TRBJ2-1; D is possibly TRBD2 (6 bases). The CDR3 is made up of 11 amino acids. V was cut by 8 bases and J by 13 bases, with 15 bases left in between. Germline CDR1 is MNHNS and CDR2 is SASEGT. This chain's CDR3 is CASGPWTTQFF. Written as DNA, the CDR3 is TGTGCCAGCGGTCCCTGGACTACACAGTTCTTC.

This clonotype has a count of ten or more. The chain has TRBV20-1 and TRBJ1-1, with 8 positions matching TRBD1. Germline V CDR1 and CDR2: DFQATT, SNEGSKA (reference sequence). This CDR3 has 15 amino acids. Trimming removed 3 bases from V and 1 base from J; junction bases left unmatched: 7. CDR3: CSARRTGNGNTEAFF. CDR3 coding DNA: TGCAGTGCTAGGAGGACAGGGAACGGGAACACTGAAGCTTTCTTT.

This clonotype was observed many times. This sequence joins TRBV7-8 and TRBJ1-1; TRBD1 agrees at 9 bases. Trimming took 2 bases from V and 6 from J; bases not matched to a gene: 7. Germline V gene lookup returns CDR1 SGHVS and CDR2 FQNEAQ. The CDR3 is 15 amino acids. The CDR3 spells CASSLKTGGSSEAFF. The CDR3 DNA follows: TGTGCCAGCAGCTTAAAGACAGGGGGGTCTTCTGAAGCTTTCTTT.

Only a few counts were recorded for this clonotype. The J gene is TRBJ2-5, the V gene TRBV29-1, with D unclear. The CDR3 is made up of 13 amino acids. V was trimmed by 4 bases and J by 5 bases, leaving 14 bases between them. The V gene's germline CDR1 is SQVTM and CDR2 ANQGSEA. As DNA, the CDR3 is TGCAGCGTTGTAACAGATTGGAGCGAGACCCAGTACTTC. Residues: CSVVTDWSETQYF.

The gene calls are TRBV6-1 and TRBJ2-1, with D possibly being TRBD1 (6 bases). Germline V gene lookup returns CDR1 MNHNS and CDR2 SASEGT. V was trimmed by 4 bases and J by 1 base, leaving 11 bases between them. The length of the CDR3 is 15 residues. CDR3 amino acids: CASSASTGSYNEQFF. CDR3 in DNA: TGTGCCAGCAGTGCTTCCACAGGGTCCTACAATGAGCAGTTCTTC.

This clonotype was seen a few times. The rearrangement links TRBV10-3 to TRBJ1-6; D possibly corresponds to TRBD1 (5 bases). V was clipped by 10 bases and J by 0 bases, with 22 bases between them. Germline CDR1 reads ENHRY; CDR2 reads SYGVKD. The CDR3 consists of 18 residues. CDR3: CASSFDRDLRSYNSPLHF. The CDR3 bases are TGTGCCAGTTCCTTTGACCGGGACCTACGCTCCTATAATTCACCCCTCCACTTT.

This clonotype was recorded at least ten times. This chain links TRBV11-2 with TRBJ2-1; D may match TRBD1 or TRBD2 (6 bases each). V was cut by 4 bases and J by 1 base, with 17 bases left in between. CDR1 is SGHAT and CDR2 is FQNNGV in the germline V gene. This CDR3 comprises 17 residues. The CDR3 region is CASSSPGGDKSYNEQFF. As DNA, the CDR3 is TGTGCCAGCAGCTCTCCCGGAGGGGACAAGTCCTACAATGAGCAGTTCTTC.

The V and J genes are TRBV12-3 or TRBV12-4 and TRBJ1-2; 9 bases map to TRBD1. Losses at the gene ends were 7 bases for V and 5 bases for J; bases not matched to a gene: 11. The CDR3 totals 15 residues. Here the CDR3 reads CASTLGGQGYYGYTF. The CDR3 region has the DNA TGTGCCAGCACCCTAGGGGGACAGGGATATTATGGCTACACCTTC.

This chain uses TRBV7-8 with TRBJ2-7, with 10 bases identical to TRBD2. J gave up 2 bases and V 5 bases, and 15 bases lay outside the gene matches. Germline CDR1 and CDR2: SGHVS and FQNEAQ. The CDR3 covers 18 residues. The CDR3: CASSLEYRVAGGAYEQYF. CDR3 nucleotide sequence: TGTGCCAGCAGCCTCGAATATCGTGTAGCGGGAGGCGCCTACGAGCAGTACTTC. Using reference TRBV7-8 and TRBJ2-7 for the parts outside the CDR3, the full variable domain is GAGVSQSPRYKVAKRGQDVALRCDPISGHVSLFWYQQALGQGPEFLTYFQNEAQLDKSGLPSDRFFAERPEGSVSTLKIQRTQQEDSAVYLCASSLEYRVAGGAYEQYFGPGTRLTVT.

This clonotype was seen many times. J is TRBJ2-7 and V is TRBV3-1; D remains ambiguous. This CDR3 is built from 14 residues. Germline-derived CDR1 and CDR2 are LGHDT and YNNKEL (reference sequence). Trimming shortened V by 0 bases and J by 0 bases, and 6 bases separated the two germline ends. The CDR3 DNA reads as TGTGCCAGCAGCCAAGATCTAAACTCCTACGAGCAGTACTTC. Its translation: CASSQDLNSYEQYF.

The chain links TRBV5-1 to TRBJ2-7; D possibly corresponds to TRBD1 (6 bases). The CDR3 has 15 amino acids. The V end lost 0 bases, the J end lost 2 bases, and 12 bases lay between the germline ends. Germline assignment: CDR1 SGHRS and CDR2 YFSETQ. CDR3 nucleotide sequence: TGCGCCAGCAGCTTGGCCGGGACAAACGCCTACGAGCAGTACTTC. Its translation: CASSLAGTNAYEQYF.

This clonotype has ten or more counts. This chain connects TRBV7-2 to TRBJ1-2, with 10 bases matching TRBD1. Unmatched junction bases numbered 1, after V lost 1 base and J lost 5 bases. Germline CDR1 and CDR2: SGHTA and FQGNSA. The CDR3 has 14 amino acids. CDR3 loop: CASSLGTGGYGYTF. CDR3 bases: TGTGCCAGCAGCTTAGGGACAGGGGGTTATGGCTACACCTTC.

This chain links TRBV10-1 with TRBJ2-1; 11 nucleotides line up with TRBD2. Losses at the gene ends were 2 bases for V and 8 bases for J; bases not matched to a gene: 8. This CDR3 spans 16 amino acids. CDR1 WNHNN and CDR2 SYGVQD come from the germline V gene (reference sequence). CDR3 in amino acids: CASSEDSGRAWDEQFF. CDR3 coding DNA: TGCGCCAGCAGTGAGGATAGCGGGAGGGCCTGGGATGAGCAGTTCTTC.

This clonotype was counted many times. The chain joins TRBV6-1 to TRBJ2-3; 10 bases fit TRBD2. The CDR3 contains 17 residues. Germline-derived CDR1 and CDR2 are MNHNS and SASEGT. V lost 3 bases, J lost 0 bases, and 6 bases stayed unmatched. The CDR3 sequence: CASSEFSGRQSTDTQYF. CDR3 coding DNA: TGTGCCAGCAGTGAGTTTAGCGGGAGGCAAAGCACAGATACGCAGTATTTT.

V is TRBV10-3 and J is TRBJ2-7, with 7 bases fitting TRBD1. Germline CDR1 is ENHRY and CDR2 is SYGVKD. The trim removed 2 bases at V and 1 base at J, leaving 2 bases unmatched. The CDR3 is 14 amino acids. The CDR3 sequence is CAISETGVSYEQYV. The CDR3 DNA reads TGTGCCATCAGTGAGACAGGGGTTTCCTACGAGCAGTACGTC.

At least ten counts were recorded for this clonotype. The chain has TRBV15 and TRBJ2-1; TRBD2 matches at 9 bases. The germline gives CDR1 LNHNV, CDR2 YYDKDF (reference sequence). CDR3 length equals 16 residues. J was trimmed by 8 bases and V by 0 bases; bases with no gene match: 8. CDR3 coding DNA: TGTGCCACCAGCAGAGAAGTTATAGCGGGAGTGGATGAGCAGTTCTTC. It specifies CATSREVIAGVDEQFF.